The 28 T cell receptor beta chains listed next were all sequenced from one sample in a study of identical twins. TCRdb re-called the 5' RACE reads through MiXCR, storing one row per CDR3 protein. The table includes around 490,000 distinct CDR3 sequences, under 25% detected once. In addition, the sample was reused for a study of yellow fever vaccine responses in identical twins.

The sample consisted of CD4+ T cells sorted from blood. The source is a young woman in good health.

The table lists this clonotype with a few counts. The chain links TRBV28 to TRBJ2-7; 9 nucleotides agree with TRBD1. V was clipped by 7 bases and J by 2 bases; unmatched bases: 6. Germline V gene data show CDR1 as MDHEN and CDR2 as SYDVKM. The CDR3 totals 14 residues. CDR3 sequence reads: CASTGTGKTYEQYV. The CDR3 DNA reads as TGTGCCAGCACCGGGACAGGGAAGACCTACGAGCAGTACGTC.

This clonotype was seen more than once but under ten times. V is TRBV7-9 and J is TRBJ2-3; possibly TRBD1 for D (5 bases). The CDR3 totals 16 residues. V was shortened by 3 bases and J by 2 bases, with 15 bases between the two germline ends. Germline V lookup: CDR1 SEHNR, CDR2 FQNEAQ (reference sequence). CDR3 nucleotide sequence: TGTGCCAGCAGCTTGGTTTCAGGGCGACTCACAGATACGCAGTATTTT. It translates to CASSLVSGRLTDTQYF.

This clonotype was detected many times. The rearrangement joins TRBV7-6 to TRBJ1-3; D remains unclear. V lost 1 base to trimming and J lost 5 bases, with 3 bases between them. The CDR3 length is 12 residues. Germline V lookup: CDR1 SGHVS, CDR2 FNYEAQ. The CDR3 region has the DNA TGTGCCAGCAGCTTAGACCGAAACACCATATATTTT. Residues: CASSLDRNTIYF.

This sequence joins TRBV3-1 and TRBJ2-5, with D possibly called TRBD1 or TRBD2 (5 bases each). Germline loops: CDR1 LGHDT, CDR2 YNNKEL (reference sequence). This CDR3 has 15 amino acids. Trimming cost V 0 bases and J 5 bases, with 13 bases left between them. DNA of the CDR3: TGTGCCAGCAGCCAAGAACCCGGGGCTGTCGAGACCCAGTACTTC. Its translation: CASSQEPGAVETQYF.

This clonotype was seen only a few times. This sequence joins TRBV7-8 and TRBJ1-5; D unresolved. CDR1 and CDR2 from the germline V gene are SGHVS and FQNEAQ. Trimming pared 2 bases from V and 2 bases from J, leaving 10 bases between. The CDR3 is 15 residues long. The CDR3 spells CASSLSAGGNQPQHF. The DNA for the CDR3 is TGTGCCAGCAGCTTATCAGCGGGAGGCAATCAGCCCCAGCATTTT.

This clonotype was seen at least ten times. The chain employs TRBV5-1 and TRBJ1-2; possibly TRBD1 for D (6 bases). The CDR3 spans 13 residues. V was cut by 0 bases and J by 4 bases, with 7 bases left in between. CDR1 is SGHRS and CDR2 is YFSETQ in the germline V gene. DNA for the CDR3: TGCGCCAGCAGCTTGGAACAGGGCTATGGCTACACCTTC. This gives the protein CASSLEQGYGYTF.

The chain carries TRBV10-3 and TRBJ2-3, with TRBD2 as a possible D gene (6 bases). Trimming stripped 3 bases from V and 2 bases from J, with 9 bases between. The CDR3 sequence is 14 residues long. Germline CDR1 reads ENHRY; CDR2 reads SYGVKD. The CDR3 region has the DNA TGTGCCATCAGTGATCGGGGGTTCACAGATACGCAGTATTTT. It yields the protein CAISDRGFTDTQYF.

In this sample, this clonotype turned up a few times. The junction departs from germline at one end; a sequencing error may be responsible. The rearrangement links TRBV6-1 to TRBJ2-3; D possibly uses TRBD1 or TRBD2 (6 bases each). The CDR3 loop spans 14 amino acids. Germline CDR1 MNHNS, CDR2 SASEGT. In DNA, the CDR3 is TGCGCCAGCTCCGGGGGCGGGGGCACAGATACGCAGTATTTT. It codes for CASSGGGGTDTQYF.

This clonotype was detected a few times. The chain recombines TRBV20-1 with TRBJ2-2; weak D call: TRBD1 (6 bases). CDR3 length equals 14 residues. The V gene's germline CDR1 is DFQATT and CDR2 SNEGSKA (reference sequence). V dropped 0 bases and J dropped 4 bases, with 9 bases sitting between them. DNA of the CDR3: TGCAGTGCTAGAGACAGGGGATCCACCGGGGAGCTGTTTTTT. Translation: CSARDRGSTGELFF.

DNA for the CDR3: TGCAGCGTTCTGGGCAGGGATTACTCCTACGAGCAGTACTTC. This translates into CSVLGRDYSYEQYF. This sequence joins TRBV29-1 and TRBJ2-7; D is perhaps TRBD1 (5 bases). CDR1 and CDR2 from the germline V gene are SQVTM and ANQGSEA. The germline V and J ends were trimmed by 5 bases and 0 bases, with 14 bases remaining between them. The CDR3 loop spans 14 amino acids.

CDR3 protein: CASTGPAGDTQYF. Here the CDR3 DNA reads TGTGCCAGCACTGGGCCAGCCGGAGATACGCAGTATTTT. The chain is built from TRBV9 and TRBJ2-3; D is unresolved. V lost 6 bases and J 5 bases, leaving 13 bases between the germline ends. This CDR3 contains 13 residues. CDR1 and CDR2 from the germline V gene are SGDLS and YYNGEE.

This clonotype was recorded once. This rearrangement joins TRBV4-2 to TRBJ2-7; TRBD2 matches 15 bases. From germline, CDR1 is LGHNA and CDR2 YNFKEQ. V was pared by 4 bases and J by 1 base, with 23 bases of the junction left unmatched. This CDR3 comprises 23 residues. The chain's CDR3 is CASSPTPGQGRTSGRASSYEQYF. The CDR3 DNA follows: TGTGCCAGCAGCCCCACGCCGGGACAGGGGCGGACTAGCGGGAGGGCCTCTTCCTACGAGCAGTACTTC.

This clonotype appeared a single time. CDR3: CASSLQTSGRGGELFF. In DNA, the CDR3 is TGTGCCAGCAGCTTACAGACTAGCGGGAGAGGCGGGGAGCTGTTTTTT. J is TRBJ2-2 and V is TRBV11-3; 12 nucleotides line up with TRBD2. Germline trimming cut 2 bases from V and 7 bases from J; bases unmatched to any gene: 5. CDR3 length: 16 residues. Germline CDR1 reads SGHNT; CDR2 reads YENEEA.

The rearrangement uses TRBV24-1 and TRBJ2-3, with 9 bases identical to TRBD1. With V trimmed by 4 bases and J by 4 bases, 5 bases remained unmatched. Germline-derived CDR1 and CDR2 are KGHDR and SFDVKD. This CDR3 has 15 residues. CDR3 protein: CATSDRTGASDTQYF. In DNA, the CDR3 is TGTGCCACCAGTGACCGGACAGGGGCATCAGATACGCAGTATTTT.

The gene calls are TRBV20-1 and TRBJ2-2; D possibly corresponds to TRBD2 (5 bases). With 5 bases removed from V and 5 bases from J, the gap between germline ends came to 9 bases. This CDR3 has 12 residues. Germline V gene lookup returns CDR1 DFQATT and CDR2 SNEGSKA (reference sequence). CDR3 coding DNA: TGCAGTGCTCTAAGCGGAACCGGGGAGCTGTTTTTT. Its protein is CSALSGTGELFF.

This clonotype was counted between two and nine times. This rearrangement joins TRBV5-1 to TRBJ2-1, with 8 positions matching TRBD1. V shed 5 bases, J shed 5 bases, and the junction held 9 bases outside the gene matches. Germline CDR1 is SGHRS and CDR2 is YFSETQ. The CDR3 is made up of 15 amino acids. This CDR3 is CASSMTGDPNNEQFF. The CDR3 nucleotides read TGCGCCAGCAGTATGACAGGGGACCCTAACAATGAGCAGTTCTTC.

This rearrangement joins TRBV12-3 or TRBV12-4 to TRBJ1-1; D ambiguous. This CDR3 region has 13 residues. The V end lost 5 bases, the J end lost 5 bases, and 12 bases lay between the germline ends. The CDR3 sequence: CASSTPGKTEAFF. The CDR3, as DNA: TGTGCCAGCAGTACACCCGGGAAAACTGAAGCTTTCTTT.

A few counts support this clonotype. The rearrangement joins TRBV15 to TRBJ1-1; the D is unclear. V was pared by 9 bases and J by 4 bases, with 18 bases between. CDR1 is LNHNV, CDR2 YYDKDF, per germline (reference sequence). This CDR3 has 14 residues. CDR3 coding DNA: TGTGCCACGTTCCCCTCGGGTGTTTCCACTGAAGCTTTCTTT. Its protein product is CATFPSGVSTEAFF.

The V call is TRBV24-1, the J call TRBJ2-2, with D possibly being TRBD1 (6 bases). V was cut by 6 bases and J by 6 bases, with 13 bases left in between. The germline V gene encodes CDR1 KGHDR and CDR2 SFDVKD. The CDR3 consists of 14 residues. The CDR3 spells CATSLQGNPGELFF. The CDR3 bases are TGTGCCACCAGTCTTCAGGGGAATCCCGGGGAGCTGTTTTTT.

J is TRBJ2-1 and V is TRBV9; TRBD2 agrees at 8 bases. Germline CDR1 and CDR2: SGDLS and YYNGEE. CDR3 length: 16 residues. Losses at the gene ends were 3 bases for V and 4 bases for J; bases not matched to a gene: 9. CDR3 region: CASSGPKPGGYNEQFF. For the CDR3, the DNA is TGTGCCAGCAGCGGACCAAAGCCGGGAGGGTACAATGAGCAGTTCTTC.

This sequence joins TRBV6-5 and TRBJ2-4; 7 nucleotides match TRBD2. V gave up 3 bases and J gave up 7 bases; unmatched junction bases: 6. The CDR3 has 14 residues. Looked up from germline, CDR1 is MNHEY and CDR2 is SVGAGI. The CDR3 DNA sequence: TGTGCCAGCAGTTATGGGGGGGGAGGGAACATTCAGTACTTC. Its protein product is CASSYGGGGNIQYF.

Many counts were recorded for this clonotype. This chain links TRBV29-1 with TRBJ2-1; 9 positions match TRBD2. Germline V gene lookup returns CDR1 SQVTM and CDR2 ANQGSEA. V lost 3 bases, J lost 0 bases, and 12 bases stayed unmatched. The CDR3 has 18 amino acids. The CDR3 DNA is TGCAGCGTTGATGGGGCTAGCGGGACCCCGAGCTCCTACAATGAGCAGTTCTTC. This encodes CSVDGASGTPSSYNEQFF.

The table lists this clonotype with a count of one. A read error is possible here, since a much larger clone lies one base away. DNA of the CDR3: TGTGCCATCGGTGAGCCCGGAGTTTCTGAGACCCAGTACTTC. Encoded protein: CAIGEPGVSETQYF. The chain combines TRBV10-3 with TRBJ2-5; D is uncertain. This CDR3 is built from 14 residues. Germline V gene lookup returns CDR1 ENHRY and CDR2 SYGVKD.

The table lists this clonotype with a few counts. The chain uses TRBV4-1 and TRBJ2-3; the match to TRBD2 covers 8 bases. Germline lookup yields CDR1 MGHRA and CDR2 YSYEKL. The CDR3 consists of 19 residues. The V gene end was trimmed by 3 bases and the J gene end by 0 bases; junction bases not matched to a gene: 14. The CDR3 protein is CASSHSPPLADPSTDTQYF. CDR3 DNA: TGCGCCAGCAGCCATTCACCCCCACTAGCGGACCCTAGCACAGATACGCAGTATTTT.

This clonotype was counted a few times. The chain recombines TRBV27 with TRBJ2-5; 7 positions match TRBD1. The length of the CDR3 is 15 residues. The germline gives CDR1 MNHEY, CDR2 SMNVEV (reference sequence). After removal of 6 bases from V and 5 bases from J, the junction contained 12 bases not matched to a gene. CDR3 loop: CASRLKGGWYETQYF. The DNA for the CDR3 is TGTGCCAGCAGACTAAAAGGGGGCTGGTATGAGACCCAGTACTTC.

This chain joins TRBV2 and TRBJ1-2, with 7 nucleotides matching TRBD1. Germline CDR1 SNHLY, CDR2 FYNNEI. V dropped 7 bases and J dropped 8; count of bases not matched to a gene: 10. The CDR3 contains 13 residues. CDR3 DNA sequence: TGTGCCAGCAAGAACAGGGGAGAATACGGCTACACCTTC. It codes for CASKNRGEYGYTF.

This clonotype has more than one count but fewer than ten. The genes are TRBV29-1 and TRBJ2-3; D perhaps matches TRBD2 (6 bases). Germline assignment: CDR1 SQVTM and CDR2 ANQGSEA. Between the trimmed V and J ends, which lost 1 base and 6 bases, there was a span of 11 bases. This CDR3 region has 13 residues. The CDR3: CSVEVQTRDTQYF. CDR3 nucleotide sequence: TGCAGCGTTGAAGTCCAGACTAGGGATACGCAGTATTTT.

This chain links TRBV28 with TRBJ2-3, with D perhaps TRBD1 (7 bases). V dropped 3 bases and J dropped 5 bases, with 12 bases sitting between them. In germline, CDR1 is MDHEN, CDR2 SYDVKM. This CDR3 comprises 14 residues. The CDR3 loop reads CASSFYRGGDTQYF. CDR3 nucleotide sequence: TGTGCCAGCAGTTTCTACAGGGGAGGAGATACGCAGTATTTT.